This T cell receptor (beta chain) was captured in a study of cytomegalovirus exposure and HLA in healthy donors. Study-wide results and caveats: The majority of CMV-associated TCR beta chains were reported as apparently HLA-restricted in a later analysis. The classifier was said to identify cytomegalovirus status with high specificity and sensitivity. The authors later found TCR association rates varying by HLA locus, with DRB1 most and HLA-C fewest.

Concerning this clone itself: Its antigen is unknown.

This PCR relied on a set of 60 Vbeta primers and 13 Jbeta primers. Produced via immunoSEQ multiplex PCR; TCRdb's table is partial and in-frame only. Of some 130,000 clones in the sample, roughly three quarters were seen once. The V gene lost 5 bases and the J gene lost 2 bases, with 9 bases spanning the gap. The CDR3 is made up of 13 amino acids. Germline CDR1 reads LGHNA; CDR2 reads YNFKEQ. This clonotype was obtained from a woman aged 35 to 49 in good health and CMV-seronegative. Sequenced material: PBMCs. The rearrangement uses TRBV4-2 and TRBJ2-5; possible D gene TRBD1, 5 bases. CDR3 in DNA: TGTGCCAGCAGCAGGGGCGAACAAGAGACCCAGTACTTC. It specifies CASSRGEQETQYF.